This is a list of T cell receptor beta chains from one sample in a study of identical twins. One entry per CDR3 protein, called by TCRdb with MiXCR from the 5' RACE reads. Counted here are roughly 1.6 million distinct CDR3 sequences, 25% to 35% occurring once; the ten biggest clones make up over 0.25%. The sequenced sample consisted of cord blood. These receptors were obtained from a newborn girl in good health. CDR3s include the opening cysteine and the closing phenylalanine or tryptophan. Fields, in order: V gene, D gene, clone size, J gene, CDR3 DNA, CDR3 protein. The D gene is left open where the match is weak. Size values are once, few and many counts, or a class for expanded clones, and some rows have none.

TRBV27	TRBD2	few	TRBJ2-2	TGTGCCAGCAGTTCCAACGGACTAGCGGGAGGTACCGGGGAGCTGTTTTTT	CASSSNGLAGGTGELFF
TRBV7-6	.	few	TRBJ2-3	TGTGCCAGCAGCCCAAAAAATAAGGAGGATACGCAGTATTTT	CASSPKNKEDTQYF
TRBV29-1	TRBD1	.	TRBJ1-1	TGCAGCGTGCACAGGGGAAACACTGAAGCTTTCTTT	CSVHRGNTEAFF
TRBV29-1	TRBD1	many	TRBJ2-3	TGCAGCGTTCCGGGACAGGGCACAGATACGCAGTATTTT	CSVPGQGTDTQYF
TRBV28	TRBD1	few	TRBJ2-3	TGTGCCAGCAGTTCCACGCTTCCGGGACAGGGGGAGACAGATACGCAGTATTTT	CASSSTLPGQGETDTQYF
TRBV28	TRBD1	few	TRBJ1-5	TGTGCCAGCAGTTTATATGCGGACAGGCAGCCCCAGCATTTT	CASSLYADRQPQHF
TRBV15	.	.	TRBJ1-4	TGTGCCACCAGCAGGAAAACAACTAATGAAAAACTGTTTTTT	CATSRKTTNEKLFF
TRBV12-3/TRBV12-4	.	many	TRBJ2-3	TGTGCCAGCAGTTTAATTGGCGGGGATACGCAGTATTTT	CASSLIGGDTQYF
TRBV5-1	.	many	TRBJ1-5	TGTGCCAGCAGCCGGGACAGCAATCAGCCCCAGCATTTT	CASSRDSNQPQHF
TRBV13	.	.	TRBJ1-2	TGTGCCAGCAGCAACCCGGGAAATCCCCGGGGCTATGGCTACACCTTC	CASSNPGNPRGYGYTF
TRBV25-1	TRBD1	few	TRBJ2-1	TGTGCCAGCAGTGTGCTGATAGGGACAGGGAAGGATGAGCAGTTCTTC	CASSVLIGTGKDEQFF
TRBV12-3/TRBV12-4	.	.	TRBJ2-7	TGTGCCAGCAGTTTCGGGGACCGATCCTACGAGCGGTACTTC	CASSFGDRSYERYF
TRBV20-1	.	.	TRBJ2-3	TGCAGTGCTAGCGGGGGTGGCTATAGAGCGGATACGCAGTATTTT	CSASGGGYRADTQYF
TRBV27	.	few	TRBJ1-5	TGTGCCAGCAGTACCGCAGGGATGGGCAATCAGCCCCAGCATTTT	CASSTAGMGNQPQHF
TRBV20-1	.	once	TRBJ2-6	TGCAGTGCTAGACGCGCGGGGAGCCCACCCTCTGGGGCCAACGTCCTGACTTTC	CSARRAGSPPSGANVLTF
TRBV9	.	few	TRBJ2-7	TGTGCCAGCAGCAAAAACCAGGGGAGCCACGAGCAGTACTTC	CASSKNQGSHEQYF
TRBV7-2	TRBD1	.	TRBJ1-6	TGTGCCAGCAGCTTAGGGACAGGGGTTTCACCCCTCCACTTT	CASSLGTGVSPLHF
TRBV14	TRBD2	few	TRBJ2-1	TGTGCCAGCAGCAGGGGAGTGACTAGCGGGAGGTTTAATGAGCAGTTCTTC	CASSRGVTSGRFNEQFF
TRBV20-1	.	.	TRBJ1-1	TGCAGTGCTAGAGGGCAGCAGAACACTGAAGCTTTCTTT	CSARGQQNTEAFF
TRBV7-9	TRBD1	.	TRBJ1-5	TGTGCCAGCAGCTTAGGTGCGGGGGACAGAGATAGCAATCAGCCCCAGCATTTT	CASSLGAGDRDSNQPQHF
TRBV20-1	TRBD1	.	TRBJ1-2	TGCAGTGCTGGAAGAGGGGACAGGGTGGATGGCTACACCTTC	CSAGRGDRVDGYTF
TRBV27	TRBD2	.	TRBJ2-7	TGTGCCAGCAGTTTATATAGCGGGAGGGCCCTGAACTCCTACAATGAGCAGTACTTC	CASSLYSGRALNSYNEQYF
TRBV3-1	TRBD1	.	TRBJ1-2	TGTGCCAGCAGCCAAGCGACGGACAGGGAGCATGGCTACACCTTC	CASSQATDREHGYTF
TRBV12-3/TRBV12-4	.	.	TRBJ2-1	TGTGCCAGCAGCCCCCTAACATACAATGAGCAGTTCTTC	CASSPLTYNEQFF
TRBV6-1	.	few	TRBJ1-5	TGTGCCAGCAGCAATTACTACGGCGGGGAACAGCCCCAGCATTTT	CASSNYYGGEQPQHF
TRBV25-1	TRBD1	.	TRBJ1-3	TGTGCCACCTCGGACAGGACCTCTGGAAACACCATATATTTT	CATSDRTSGNTIYF
TRBV20-1	.	few	TRBJ2-7	TGCAGTGGAATCAGGGGTGTCTACGAGCAGTACTTC	CSGIRGVYEQYF
TRBV11-2	.	few	TRBJ2-4	TGTGCCAGCAGCTTAGTAATTGGGGGGGCGGCCAAAAACATTCAGTACTTC	CASSLVIGGAAKNIQYF
TRBV28	.	few	TRBJ1-6	TGTGCCAGCAGTTTAGTCGGCAGCTACAGTTCACCCCTCCACTTT	CASSLVGSYSSPLHF
TRBV6-2/TRBV6-3	TRBD2	few	TRBJ2-1	TGTGCCAGCAGTTACCTCCCCTCTAGCGGGAGGGCCCTAGAGCAGTTCTTC	CASSYLPSSGRALEQFF
TRBV3-1	.	.	TRBJ1-5	TGTGCCAGCAGCCTCGGCAGATATTATCAGCCCCAGCATTTT	CASSLGRYYQPQHF